This entry lists 10 T cell receptor beta chains sequenced from one sample in a study of cytomegalovirus exposure and HLA in healthy donors. PCR primers comprised 60 Vbeta and 13 Jbeta primers. Method: immunoSEQ multiplex PCR; TCRdb's copy keeps in-frame clones and lacks some. There are tens of thousands of clones in the sample; around 76% occur only once, and under 7.5% lies in the top ten. What was sequenced was PBMCs. All receptors come from a woman aged 50 to 60 in good health and CMV-seropositive.

This clone is medium-sized (0.01 to 0.1%) in the sample. The chain joins TRBV4-1 to TRBJ2-5, with 12 bases lining up with TRBD2. The CDR3 is 16 residues long. Germline CDR1 reads MGHRA; CDR2 reads YSYEKL. V lost 0 bases to trimming and J lost 7 bases; unmatched junction nucleotides: 6. The CDR3 DNA is TGCGCCAGCAGCCAAGAAGTCACACTAGCGGGAGGGACCCAGTACTTC. Its protein product is CASSQEVTLAGGTQYF.

This chain uses TRBV4-1 with TRBJ2-1, with 8 positions matching TRBD2. The CDR3 loop spans 18 amino acids. CDR1 and CDR2 (germline): MGHRA, YSYEKL. V shed 0 bases, J shed 2 bases, and the junction held 9 bases outside the gene matches. The CDR3 DNA follows: TGCGCCAGCAGCCAAGACCCCCAACGAGCGGGAGCCTACAATGAGCAGTTCTTC. Its translation is CASSQDPQRAGAYNEQFF.

The genes are TRBV14 and TRBJ2-7; 7 bases are shared with TRBD2. The J segment lost 7 bases and the V segment lost 6 bases, leaving 9 bases of the junction unmatched. This CDR3 spans 13 amino acids. CDR1 SGHDN and CDR2 FVKESK come from the germline V gene. The CDR3 DNA reads TGTGCCAGCAGACAAACCGGGACTACGGAGCAGTACTTC. This encodes CASRQTGTTEQYF.

The chain joins TRBV30 to TRBJ2-1; TRBD1 matches at 8 bases. The trim removed 2 bases at V and 15 bases at J, leaving 6 bases unmatched. The germline CDR1 and CDR2 sequences are GTSNPN and SVGIG (reference sequence). CDR3 length: 11 residues. CDR3 nucleotides: TGTGCCTGGAGTAATCAGGGGGCTCGGTTCTTC. This translates into CAWSNQGARFF.

The V and J genes are TRBV7-8 and TRBJ2-3; 9 nucleotides match TRBD1. V dropped 4 bases and J dropped 10; count of bases not matched to a gene: 12. This CDR3 contains 15 residues. CDR1 and CDR2 from the germline V gene are SGHVS and FQNEAQ. CDR3 amino acids: CASSSGQGSLAAQYF. The CDR3 DNA follows: TGTGCCAGCAGCTCCGGACAGGGGAGCCTTGCGGCGCAGTATTTT. Filled out from reference TRBV7-8 and TRBJ2-3, the complete variable domain reads GAGVSQSPRYKVAKRGQDVALRCDPISGHVSLFWYQQALGQGPEFLTYFQNEAQLDKSGLPSDRFFAERPEGSVSTLKIQRTQQEDSAVYLCASSSGQGSLAAQYFGPGTRLTVL.

The gene calls are TRBV9 and TRBJ1-1, with a weak D call TRBD1 (6 bases). CDR1 is SGDLS, CDR2 YYNGEE, per germline. The length of the CDR3 is 15 residues. V was cut by 4 bases and J by 3 bases, with 16 bases left in between. The CDR3 DNA reads as TGTGCCAGCAGCACCGGGGGGGCGCTGGACACTGAAGCTTTCTTT. Translation: CASSTGGALDTEAFF.

This chain links TRBV4-1 with TRBJ2-5, with 11 positions matching TRBD2. CDR3 length: 16 amino acids. The V gene's germline CDR1 is MGHRA and CDR2 YSYEKL. Trimming removed 1 base from V and 1 base from J; junction bases left unmatched: 2. This CDR3 is CASSQGLAGLQETQYF. The CDR3 DNA sequence: TGCGCCAGCAGCCAAGGACTAGCGGGGCTCCAAGAGACCCAGTACTTC.

The rearrangement links TRBV11-2 to TRBJ2-3; 9 nucleotides match TRBD2. There are 15 residues in the CDR3. V was pared by 5 bases and J by 1 base, with 4 bases of the junction left unmatched. Germline lookup yields CDR1 SGHAT and CDR2 FQNNGV. DNA for the CDR3: TGTGCCAGCAGCCCTAGACTAGCGGGCACAGATACGCAGTATTTT. Translation: CASSPRLAGTDTQYF.

J is TRBJ1-2 and V is TRBV20-1; 9 bases map to TRBD1. This CDR3 is built from 11 residues. Unmatched junction bases numbered 1, after V lost 4 bases and J lost 7 bases. The germline V gene encodes CDR1 DFQATT and CDR2 SNEGSKA (reference sequence). The CDR3 bases are TGCAGTGCTACGGACAGGGGTGGCTACACCTTC. Its protein product is CSATDRGGYTF.

The rearrangement links TRBV5-4 to TRBJ1-2, with a weak D call TRBD1 (5 bases). Per germline, CDR1 SGHNT and CDR2 YYREEE (reference sequence). The CDR3 loop spans 14 amino acids. The germline V and J ends were trimmed by 1 base and 6 bases, with 13 bases remaining between them. As DNA, the CDR3 is TGTGCCAGCAGCTTGAATGTAGAAGGGGATGGCTACACCTTC. This sequence encodes CASSLNVEGDGYTF.